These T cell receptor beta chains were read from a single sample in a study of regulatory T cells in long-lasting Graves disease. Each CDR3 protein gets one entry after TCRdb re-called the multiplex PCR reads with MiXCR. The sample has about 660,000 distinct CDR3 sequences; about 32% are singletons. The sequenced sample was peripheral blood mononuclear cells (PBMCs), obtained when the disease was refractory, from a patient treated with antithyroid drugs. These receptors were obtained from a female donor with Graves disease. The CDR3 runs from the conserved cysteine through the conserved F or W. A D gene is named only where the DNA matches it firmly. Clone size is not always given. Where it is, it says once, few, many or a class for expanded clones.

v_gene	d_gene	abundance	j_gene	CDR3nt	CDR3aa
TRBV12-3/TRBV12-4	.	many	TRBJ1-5	TGTGCCAGCAGTTTAGCCGTGGGTCCGAGCAATCAGCCCCAGCATTTT	CASSLAVGPSNQPQHF
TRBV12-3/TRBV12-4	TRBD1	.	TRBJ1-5	TGTGCCAGCAGCCCGACAGGGATGAGCGGTCAGCCCCAGCATTTT	CASSPTGMSGQPQHF
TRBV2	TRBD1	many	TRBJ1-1	TGTGCCAGCAGGGACGGACAGGGGAGTTTGAACACTGAAGCTTTCTTT	CASRDGQGSLNTEAFF
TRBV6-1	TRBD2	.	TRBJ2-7	TGTACCAGCAGCCGCGGCAGCGGGGTTACCTACGAGCAGTACTTC	CTSSRGSGVTYEQYF
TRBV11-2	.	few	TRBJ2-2	TGTGCCAGCAGCTGGAATTTTCAGGGCGGGGAGCTGTTTTTT	CASSWNFQGGELFF
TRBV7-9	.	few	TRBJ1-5	TGTGCCAGCAGCTCCAGTATTGGGGGTCAGCCCCAGCATTTT	CASSSSIGGQPQHF
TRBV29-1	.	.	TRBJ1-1	TGCAGCGTTGAAGGGACAGACTACAGGACTGAAGCTTTCTTT	CSVEGTDYRTEAFF
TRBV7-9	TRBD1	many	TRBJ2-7	TGTGCCAGCAGCTTAGTAGGGACAGGGCTCGAGCAGTACTTC	CASSLVGTGLEQYF
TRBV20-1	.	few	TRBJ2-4	TGCAGTGCTACCCAAATTACCGGGAGACTCGACAAAAACATTCAGTACTTC	CSATQITGRLDKNIQYF
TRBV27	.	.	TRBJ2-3	TGTGCCAGCAGTTTTGTCCTTAGCACAGATACGCAGTATTTT	CASSFVLSTDTQYF
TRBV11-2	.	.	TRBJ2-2	TGTGCCAGCAGCTTTTCCCGCGGGGACACCGGGGAGCTGTTTTTT	CASSFSRGDTGELFF
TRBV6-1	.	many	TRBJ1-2	TGTGCCAGCAGAGTACCCGGGACAACTAATCTCTATGGCTACACCTTC	CASRVPGTTNLYGYTF
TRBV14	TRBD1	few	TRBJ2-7	TGTGCCAGCAGCCGATGGACAGGGGGCCCCTACGAGCAGTACTTC	CASSRWTGGPYEQYF
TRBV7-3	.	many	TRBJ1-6	TGTGCCAGCAGCTTAACAGGGGGCTATAATTCACCCCTCCACTTT	CASSLTGGYNSPLHF
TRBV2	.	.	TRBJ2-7	TGTGCCAGCAGAAAGGAGCGGAGCTCCTACGAGCAGTACTTC	CASRKERSSYEQYF
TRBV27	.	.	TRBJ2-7	TGTGCCAGCAGTTCCCCTACCGGGAGCAGTCACGAGCAGTACTTC	CASSSPTGSSHEQYF
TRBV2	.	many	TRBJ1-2	TGTGCCAGCAGTGTCCGGGATGGCGTCTATGGCTACACCTTC	CASSVRDGVYGYTF